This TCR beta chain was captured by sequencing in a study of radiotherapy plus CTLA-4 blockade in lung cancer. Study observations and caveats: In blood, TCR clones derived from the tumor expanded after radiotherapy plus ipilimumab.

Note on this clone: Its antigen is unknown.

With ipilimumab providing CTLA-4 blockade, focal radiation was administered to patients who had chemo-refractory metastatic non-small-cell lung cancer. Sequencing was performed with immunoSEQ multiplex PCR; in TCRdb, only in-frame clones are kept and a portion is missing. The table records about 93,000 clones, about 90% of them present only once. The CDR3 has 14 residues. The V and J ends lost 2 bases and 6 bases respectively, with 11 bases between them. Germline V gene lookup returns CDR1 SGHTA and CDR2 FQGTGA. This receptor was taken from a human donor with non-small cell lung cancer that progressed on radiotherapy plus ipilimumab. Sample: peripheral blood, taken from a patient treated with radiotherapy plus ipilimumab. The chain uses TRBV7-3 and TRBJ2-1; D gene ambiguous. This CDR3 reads CASSLGMGINEQFF. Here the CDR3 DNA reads TGTGCCAGCAGCTTAGGGATGGGGATCAATGAGCAGTTCTTC.